What follows is one T cell receptor (beta chain) and its context. Germline V gives CDR1 KGHSH, CDR2 LQKENI. Between the trimmed V and J ends, which lost 6 bases and 5 bases, there was a span of 14 bases. The CDR3 totals 14 residues. The sample belongs to a study of cytomegalovirus exposure and HLA in healthy donors. The PCR ran on 60 Vbeta and 13 Jbeta primers. Sequencing was performed with immunoSEQ multiplex PCR; in TCRdb, only in-frame clones are kept and a portion is missing. The sample yields under 150,000 clones, about 80% seen once. What was sequenced was PBMCs. This sequence originates from a man under 40 in good health and CMV-seropositive. The chain has TRBV18 and TRBJ2-1; perhaps TRBD1 as D (5 bases). CDR3 protein: CASSSQGRNNEQFF. Here the CDR3 DNA reads TGTGCCAGCTCGTCGCAGGGAAGGAACAATGAGCAGTTCTTC.